In this sample, the clone carrying this T cell receptor beta chain turned up a few times. What it binds is unknown. Sequencing used immunoSEQ multiplex PCR; TCRdb keeps in-frame clones, though not all of them. The table shows about 280,000 clones, with more than 75% occurring only once. This entry is derived from a study of cytomegalovirus exposure and HLA in healthy donors. Study-level points and caveats: The TCR clusters that emerged in the first cohort tended, a later analysis found, to co-occur in the approximately 110 validation repertoires. The study put some 150 TCR beta chains on its list as cytomegalovirus-associated.

The CDR3 consists of 13 residues. After removal of 6 bases from V and 7 bases from J, the junction contained 7 bases not matched to a gene. CDR1 and CDR2 from the germline V gene are MNHEY and SMNVEV (reference sequence). The sequenced material came from PBMCs. The genes are TRBV27 and TRBJ1-2; the match to TRBD1 covers 8 bases. This receptor was identified in a woman in her late teens or twenties in good health and CMV-seronegative. The CDR3 sequence: CASRGTGEGGYTF. The CDR3 nucleotides are TGTGCCAGCAGGGGGACAGGAGAGGGTGGCTACACCTTC.